The present T cell receptor beta chain was sequenced within a study of blood T cell repertoires in COVID-19. Germline values: CDR1 SGHRS, CDR2 YFSETQ. V shed 0 bases and J 5 bases; nucleotides not matched to a gene: 11. CDR3 length: 16 residues. Using immunoSEQ multiplex PCR, the repertoire was profiled, and TCRdb retains in-frame clones only, with some absent. This sample carries approximately 160,000 clones, approximately 86% of them seen once, and the ten largest clones take roughly 1.2%. The source material was peripheral blood. This TCR derives from a man between 60 and 70 years old who had recovered from COVID-19. J is TRBJ2-7 and V is TRBV5-1; TRBD1 matches at 7 bases. The CDR3 loop reads CASSLGDRVGLDEQYF. CDR3 nucleotide sequence: TGCGCCAGCAGCTTGGGAGACAGGGTAGGTCTCGACGAGCAGTACTTC.